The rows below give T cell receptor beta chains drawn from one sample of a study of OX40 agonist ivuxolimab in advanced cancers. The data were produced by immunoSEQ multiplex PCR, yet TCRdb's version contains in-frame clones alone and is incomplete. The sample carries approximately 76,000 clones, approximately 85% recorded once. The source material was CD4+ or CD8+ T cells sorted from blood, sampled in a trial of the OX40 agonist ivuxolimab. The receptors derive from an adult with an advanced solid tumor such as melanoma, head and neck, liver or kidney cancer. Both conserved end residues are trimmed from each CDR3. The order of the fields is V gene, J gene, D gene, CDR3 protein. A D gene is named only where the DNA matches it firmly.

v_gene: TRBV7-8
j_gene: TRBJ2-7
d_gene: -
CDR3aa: ASSLGLTPPYEQY

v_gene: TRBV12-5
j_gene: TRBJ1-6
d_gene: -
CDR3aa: ASGLENSPLH

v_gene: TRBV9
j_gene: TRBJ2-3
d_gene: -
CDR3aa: ASSVGPIGTDTQY

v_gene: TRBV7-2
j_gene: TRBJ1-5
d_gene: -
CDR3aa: ASGRGGNQPQH

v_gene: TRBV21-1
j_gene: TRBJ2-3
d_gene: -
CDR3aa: ASSKREVVEDTQY

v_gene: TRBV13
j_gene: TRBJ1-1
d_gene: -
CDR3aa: ASSLGTGVRYTEAF

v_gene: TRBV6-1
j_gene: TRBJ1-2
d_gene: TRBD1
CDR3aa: ASSAGGKNYGYT

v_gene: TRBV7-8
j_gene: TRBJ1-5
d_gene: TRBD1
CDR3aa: ASSITQGAGVRQPQH

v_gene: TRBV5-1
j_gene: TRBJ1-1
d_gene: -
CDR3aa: ASSSTGTQIMNTEAF

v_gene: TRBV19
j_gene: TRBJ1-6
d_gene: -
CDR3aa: ASSFLDRANSPLH

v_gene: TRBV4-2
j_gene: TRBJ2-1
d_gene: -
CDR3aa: ASSQGAKDTAEQF

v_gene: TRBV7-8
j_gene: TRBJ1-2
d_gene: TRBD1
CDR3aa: ASSLRTGGRTNYGYT

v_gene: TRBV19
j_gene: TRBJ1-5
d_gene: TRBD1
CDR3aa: ASSIRGLGNQPQH

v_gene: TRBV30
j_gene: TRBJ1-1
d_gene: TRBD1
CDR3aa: AWLPTGVYTEAF

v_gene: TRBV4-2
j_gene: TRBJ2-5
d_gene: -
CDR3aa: ASSQGNQETQY

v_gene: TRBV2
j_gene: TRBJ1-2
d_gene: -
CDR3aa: ARTTGFNYGYT

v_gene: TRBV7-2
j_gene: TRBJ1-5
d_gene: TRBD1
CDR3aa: ASSLAGQGDQPQH

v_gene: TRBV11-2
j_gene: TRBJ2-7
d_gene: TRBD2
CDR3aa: ASSLWWAGDNPEQY

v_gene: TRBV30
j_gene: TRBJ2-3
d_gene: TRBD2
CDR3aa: AWSVRGGGFTDTQY

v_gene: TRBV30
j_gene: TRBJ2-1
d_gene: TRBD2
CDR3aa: AWSGLTTSGGGSYNEQF

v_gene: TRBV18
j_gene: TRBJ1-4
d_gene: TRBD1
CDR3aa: ASSRSFEGQVF